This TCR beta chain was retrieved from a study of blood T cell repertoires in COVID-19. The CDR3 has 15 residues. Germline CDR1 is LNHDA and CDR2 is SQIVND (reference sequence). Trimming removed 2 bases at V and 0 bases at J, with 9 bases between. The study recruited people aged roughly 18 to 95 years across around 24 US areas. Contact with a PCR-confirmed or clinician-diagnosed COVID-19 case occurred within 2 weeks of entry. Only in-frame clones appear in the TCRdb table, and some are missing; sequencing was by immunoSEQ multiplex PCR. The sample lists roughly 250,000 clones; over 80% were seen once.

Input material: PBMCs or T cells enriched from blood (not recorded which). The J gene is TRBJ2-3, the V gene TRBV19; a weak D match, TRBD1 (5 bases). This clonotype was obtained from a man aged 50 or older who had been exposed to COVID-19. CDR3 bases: TGTGCCAGTAGTATAAGGGGTACTAGCACAGATACGCAGTATTTT. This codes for CASSIRGTSTDTQYF. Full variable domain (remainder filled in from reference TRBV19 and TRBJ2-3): DGGITQSPKYLFRKEGQNVTLSCEQNLNHDAMYWYRQDPGQGLRLIYYSQIVNDFQKGDIAEGYSVSREKKESFPLTVTSAQKNPTAFYLCASSIRGTSTDTQYFGPGTRLTVL.